What follows describes a single T cell receptor (beta chain). These data belong to a study of blood T cell repertoires in COVID-19. Study background: T cells, B-cell-depleted T cells, or PBMCs supplied cDNA or gDNA.

This CDR3 has 14 residues. V gave up 1 base and J gave up 3 bases, with 9 bases separating them. Germline V gene sequence: CDR1 SNHLY, CDR2 FYNNEI. Original handling: Nucleated cell counts were estimated from reference gene primer amplification. Here immunoSEQ multiplex PCR was the method, and the copy in TCRdb shows in-frame clones only, minus some. The D gene and trimming were derived from the DNA, and the V and J assignments and clone size from that table. The sample holds approximately 60,000 clones, about 76% seen once. This receptor was taken from a man aged 45-60 years with active or convalescent COVID-19. The specimen sequenced was peripheral blood. The chain employs TRBV2 and TRBJ1-2; D perhaps matches TRBD1 (5 bases). CDR3 coding DNA: TGTGCCAGCAGTGAAGGGCAGGGATACTATGGCTACACCTTC. Its protein product is CASSEGQGYYGYTF. Full variable domain (rest looked up from reference TRBV2 and TRBJ1-2): EPEVTQTPSHQVTQMGQEVILRCVPISNHLYFYWYRQILGQKVEFLVSFYNNEISEKSEIFDDQFSVERPDGSNFTLKIRSTKLEDSAMYFCASSEGQGYYGYTFGSGTRLTVV.